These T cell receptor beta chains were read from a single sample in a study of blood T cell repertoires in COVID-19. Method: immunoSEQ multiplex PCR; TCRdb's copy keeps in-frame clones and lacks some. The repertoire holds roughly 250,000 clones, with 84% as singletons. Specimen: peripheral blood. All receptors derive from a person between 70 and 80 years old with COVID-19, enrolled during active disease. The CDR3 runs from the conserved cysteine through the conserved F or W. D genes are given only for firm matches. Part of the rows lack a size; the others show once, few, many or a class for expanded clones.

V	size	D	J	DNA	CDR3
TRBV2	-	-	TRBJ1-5	TGTGCCAGTCGCCGGAGGGGGGGTGCTGATTCTCAGCCCCAGCATTTT	CASRRRGGADSQPQHF
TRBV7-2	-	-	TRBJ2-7	TGTGCCAGCAGCCCACTCCCCTCCTACGAGCAGTACTTC	CASSPLPSYEQYF
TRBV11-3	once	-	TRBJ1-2	TGTGCCAGCAGCCCGAAAGAGGGATCCCTCGGCGGCTACACCTTC	CASSPKEGSLGGYTF
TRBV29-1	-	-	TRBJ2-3	TGCAGCGTTGGAGGATGGATTTTAGGGGTCCCCCCGGATACGCAGTATTTT	CSVGGWILGVPPDTQYF
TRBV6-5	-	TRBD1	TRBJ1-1	TGTGCCAGCAGTCGCGGACAGGAAACTGAAGCTTTCTTT	CASSRGQETEAFF
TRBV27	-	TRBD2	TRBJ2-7	TGTGCCAGCAGTGCTCCGGGACTAGCGGGATTCAGATCCCCTACCGAGCAGTACTTC	CASSAPGLAGFRSPTEQYF
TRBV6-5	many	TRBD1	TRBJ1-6	TGTGCCAGCAGTAAGGAGGGGGCGACGGCACCCCTCCACTTT	CASSKEGATAPLHF
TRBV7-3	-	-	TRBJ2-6	TGTGCCAGCAGCTTAATGGGGCCTTCAACTCTCTCTGGGGCCAACGTCCTGACTTTC	CASSLMGPSTLSGANVLTF
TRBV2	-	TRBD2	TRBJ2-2	TGTGCCAGCAGGAGAGAACTAGCGGGGCGCACCGGGGAGCTGTTTTTT	CASRRELAGRTGELFF
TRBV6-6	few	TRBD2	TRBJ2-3	TGTGCCAGCAGTCCCCGCCGACGGGGGGGATCCACAGATACGCAGTATTTT	CASSPRRRGGSTDTQYF
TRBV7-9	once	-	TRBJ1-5	TGTGCCAGCAGCTTAGAGGCAGGGAACCAGCCCCAGCATTTT	CASSLEAGNQPQHF
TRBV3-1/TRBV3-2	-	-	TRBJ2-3	TGTGCCAGCAGCCAAGGGGAGACTGCAGATACGCAGTATTTT	CASSQGETADTQYF
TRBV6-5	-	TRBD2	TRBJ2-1	TGTGCCAGCAGTTACAGGACTAGCGGGAGCAGGGATGAGCAGTTCTTC	CASSYRTSGSRDEQFF
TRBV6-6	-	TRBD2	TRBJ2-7	TGTGCCAGCAGTTACGAAGCGGGGACCTACGAGCAGTACTTC	CASSYEAGTYEQYF
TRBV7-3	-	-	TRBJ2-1	TGTGCCAGCAGCCCAGTGGCCATCGGGGTTGCCTCCTACAATGAGCAGTTCTTC	CASSPVAIGVASYNEQFF
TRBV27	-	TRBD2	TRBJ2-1	TGTGCCAGTGGGAGGGTCAGTACGGTGGAGAATGAGCAGTTCTTC	CASGRVSTVENEQFF
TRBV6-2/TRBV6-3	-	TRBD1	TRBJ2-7	TGTGCCAGCAACCCCGGGACAGGACACTACGAGCAGTACTTC	CASNPGTGHYEQYF
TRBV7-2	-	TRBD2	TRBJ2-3	TGTGCCAGCAGCTTAGCGGGACTAGCGGGGGGGCAAGGAGATACGCAGTATTTT	CASSLAGLAGGQGDTQYF
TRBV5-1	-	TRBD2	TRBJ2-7	TGCGCCAGCAGCTTTTCAATCAGCGGGAGCCGTACCTACGAGCAGTACTTC	CASSFSISGSRTYEQYF
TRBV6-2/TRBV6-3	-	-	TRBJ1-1	TGTGCCAGCAGCCTAATCAGGGACACTGAAGCTTTCTTT	CASSLIRDTEAFF
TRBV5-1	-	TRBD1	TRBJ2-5	TGCGCCAGCAGCTCCCGGGACAGGGGGCGCCAAGAGACCCAGTACTTC	CASSSRDRGRQETQYF
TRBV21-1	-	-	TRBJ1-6	TGTGCCAGCAGCACCCCCAGCCAGCAGCGGACAGGGATAAGCTCCTATAATTCACCCCTCCACTTT	CASSTPSQQRTGISSYNSPLHF
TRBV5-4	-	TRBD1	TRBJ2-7	TGTGCCAGCAGCTTGGGGGGGGAGGACAGGGCCAACTACGAGCAGTACTTC	CASSLGGEDRANYEQYF
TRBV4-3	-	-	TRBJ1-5	TGCGCCAGCAGCCAAGCCCCCGGGTCTCAGCCCCAGCATTTT	CASSQAPGSQPQHF
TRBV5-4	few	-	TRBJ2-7	TGTGCCAGCAGCTCGCGGGACAGCTCCTACGAGCAGTACTTC	CASSSRDSSYEQYF
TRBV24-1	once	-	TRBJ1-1	TGTGCCACCAGTGAACAGGCGAACACTGAAGCTTTCTTT	CATSEQANTEAFF
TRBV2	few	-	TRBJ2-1	TGTGCCAGCGGAACTGGGAGCGGTCACTCCTACAATGAGCAGTTCTTC	CASGTGSGHSYNEQFF
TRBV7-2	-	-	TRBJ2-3	TGTGCCAGCAGCTTACAGACTAGCACAGATACGCAGTATTTT	CASSLQTSTDTQYF
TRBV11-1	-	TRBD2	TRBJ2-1	TGTGCCAGCAGCTTAGCGCAGGGAGGGATGGGATCCTACAATGAGCAGTTCTTC	CASSLAQGGMGSYNEQFF
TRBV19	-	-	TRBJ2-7	TGTGCCAGTCAGGAACGGGGCTCCTACGAGCAGTACTTC	CASQERGSYEQYF
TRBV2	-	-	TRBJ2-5	TGTGCCAGCAGGGGGCAGAGGGAGACCCAGTACTTC	CASRGQRETQYF
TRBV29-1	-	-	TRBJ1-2	TGCAGCGCACAGGGCTCTTCAGGTGGCTACACCTTC	CSAQGSSGGYTF
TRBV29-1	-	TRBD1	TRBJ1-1	TGCAGCGTTGCGACAGGGTCGAGAACCACTGAAGCTTTCTTT	CSVATGSRTTEAFF
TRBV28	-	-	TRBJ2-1	TGTGCCAGCAGTTTCTTTAGCCGAGCGGGCTCCTACAATGAGCAGTTCTTC	CASSFFSRAGSYNEQFF